What follows is one T cell receptor beta chain and its context. TCRdb keeps only in-frame clones here, not all; method: immunoSEQ multiplex PCR. The data hold 410,000 or so clones, with 75% to 90% observed a single time. This CDR3 comprises 15 residues. Germline-derived CDR1 and CDR2 are ENHRY and SYGVKD. V lost 7 bases and J lost 3; bases outside the gene matches: 8. The entry originates in a study of blood T cell repertoires in COVID-19. The overall study: Sites across the United States, Italy and Spain contributed samples from acute and convalescent COVID-19.

Patients in Seattle were enrolled during active infection, then followed longitudinally. The rearrangement links TRBV10-3 to TRBJ2-1, with 8 bases aligning to TRBD1. Sequencing was performed on peripheral blood. This receptor was obtained from a woman in her forties with COVID-19, enrolled during active disease. The CDR3 is CAITGLGQGYNEQFF. For the CDR3, the DNA is TGTGCCATCACCGGTCTCGGACAGGGCTACAATGAGCAGTTCTTC.